Detailed here is one T cell receptor (beta chain). Its target is not known. V trimming: 4 bases; J trimming: 3 bases; junction bases outside the gene matches: 3. CDR1 and CDR2 (germline): MDHEN, SYDVKM. This CDR3 has 14 amino acids. These data come from a study of cytomegalovirus exposure and HLA in healthy donors. General study results and limits: A later examination showed that TCR association rates differed by HLA locus, with DRB1 most and HLA-C fewest.

PCR employed 60 Vbeta and 13 Jbeta primers. The repertoire was sequenced with immunoSEQ multiplex PCR; TCRdb's copy has only in-frame clones and lacks some. The repertoire holds more than 110,000 clones, with less than 85% as singletons. The V and J genes are TRBV28 and TRBJ1-5, with 7 bases fitting TRBD1. This TCR was recovered from a woman between 45 and 65 years old in good health and CMV-seropositive. The sequencing input was PBMCs. DNA of the CDR3: TGTGCCAGCAGTTGGGGACAGACCAATCAGCCCCAGCATTTT. Amino acids: CASSWGQTNQPQHF.